This T cell receptor beta chain stems from a study of T cells in Graves' hyperthyroidism and ophthalmopathy. At the level of the study: Peripheral blood was drawn at first diagnosis, prior to all treatment.

RNA transcripts were the template for amplifying TCR beta CDR3 regions. TCR CDR3 regions were first amplified by RT-PCR with HTBI primers. TCRdb ran MiXCR on the multiplex PCR reads and lists one entry per CDR3 protein. The sample carries 600,000 to 800,000 distinct CDR3 sequences, under 45% recorded once. V dropped 8 bases and J dropped 8; count of bases not matched to a gene: 17. This CDR3 contains 15 residues. Looked up from germline, CDR1 is MGHDK and CDR2 is SYGVNS. About this clonotype itself: Its antigen is not identified.

Investigators excluded patients with uncontrolled infection, other autoimmune disease, pregnancy or lactation. The PBMCs were sourced from fresh peripheral blood (about 9.6 ml). Overall study findings and caveats: With a median lead of around 5.9 months before onset, the model predicted ophthalmopathy.

The rearrangement links TRBV25-1 to TRBJ1-2, with 7 positions matching TRBD1. The TCR was taken from a woman in her forties with Graves' hyperthyroidism. Sequenced: blood. DNA for the CDR3: TGTGCCAGCTCACCACAAACAGGGGATCCCCTAGGCTACACCTTC. Amino acid sequence: CASSPQTGDPLGYTF.